The 10 T cell receptor beta chains in this list originate from one sample, sequenced in a study of OX40 agonist ivuxolimab in advanced cancers. TCRdb's copy holds only in-frame clones and misses some; the assay was immunoSEQ multiplex PCR. The table lists roughly 61,000 clones, over 75% of them singletons. The source was CD4+ or CD8+ T cells sorted from blood, collected in a trial of the OX40 agonist ivuxolimab. These receptors were obtained from an adult with an advanced solid tumor such as melanoma, head and neck, liver or kidney cancer.

A remark on this clone: The sample holds other DNA sequences that translate to the same CDR3. V usage is TRBV6-6 and J usage is TRBJ2-3; D gene unclear. Per germline, CDR1 MNHNY and CDR2 SVGAGI (reference sequence). The CDR3 covers 12 residues. V was shortened by 7 bases and J by 1 base, with 6 bases between the two germline ends. CDR3 loop: CASTPGTDTQYF. The DNA for the CDR3 is TGTGCCAGCACCCCGGGCACAGATACGCAGTATTTT.

The chain recombines TRBV9 with TRBJ2-7; tentatively, D is TRBD1 (6 bases). The CDR3 is 15 residues long. Trimming took off 2 bases at V and 2 bases at J, with 14 bases between the two ends. Germline values: CDR1 SGDLS, CDR2 YYNGEE. The CDR3, as DNA: TGTGCCAGCAGCGTTCGGGACATAGGACCCTACGAGCAGTACTTC. It specifies CASSVRDIGPYEQYF.

V gene TRBV10-3 combines with J gene TRBJ2-7; TRBD1 agrees at 11 bases. The germline V gene encodes CDR1 ENHRY and CDR2 SYGVKD. Trimming at V came to 7 bases and at J to 1 base, leaving 3 bases not matched to a gene. This CDR3 has 14 amino acids. The CDR3 loop is CAINGQGASYEQYF. DNA for the CDR3: TGTGCCATCAATGGACAGGGGGCGTCCTACGAGCAGTACTTC.

Regarding this clone: A junction boundary mismatches the germline segment, possibly from a read error. The chain links TRBV9 to TRBJ2-3, with D uncertain. The CDR3 sequence is 14 residues long. The germline V gene encodes CDR1 SGDLS and CDR2 YYNGEE. The CDR3 spells CASTVGSKSDTQYF. As DNA, the CDR3 is TGTGCCAGCACCGTAGGGTCTAAATCAGATACGCAGTATTTT.

This chain links TRBV19 with TRBJ1-2, with D tentatively TRBD1 (6 bases). Trimming left V 6 bases short and J 7 bases short, with 15 bases between. CDR3 length equals 13 residues. The V gene's germline CDR1 is LNHDA and CDR2 SQIVND (reference sequence). CDR3 residues: CASSPSGGLGYTF. DNA for the CDR3: TGTGCCAGTAGCCCGTCCGGGGGCCTTGGCTACACCTTC.

This clone was seen once. The chain employs TRBV5-5 and TRBJ1-6; D gene ambiguous. The CDR3 is 14 residues long. Germline loops: CDR1 SGHKS, CDR2 YYEKEE (reference sequence). The V gene lost 8 bases and the J gene lost 0 bases, with 9 bases spanning the gap. The CDR3: CASTRSSYNSPLHF. In nucleotides, the CDR3 is TGTGCCAGTACAAGGAGCTCCTATAATTCACCCCTCCACTTT.

V is TRBV5-1 and J is TRBJ2-3; D gene ambiguous. The ends were cut back, 4 bases at V and 2 bases at J, with 11 bases in the middle. CDR1 is SGHRS and CDR2 is YFSETQ in the germline V gene. This CDR3 spans 14 amino acids. CDR3 DNA sequence: TGCGCCAGCAGCCGTAGGCTTACCACAGATACGCAGTATTTT. Its translation is CASSRRLTTDTQYF.

The V and J genes are TRBV19 and TRBJ1-2, with 7 bases lining up with TRBD1. V lost 5 bases to trimming and J lost 3 bases; unmatched junction nucleotides: 6. The CDR3 is 14 residues long. Germline V gene lookup returns CDR1 LNHDA and CDR2 SQIVND (reference sequence). The CDR3, as DNA: TGTGCCAGTAGTGAACTTGGGACAGACTATGGCTACACCTTC. It codes for CASSELGTDYGYTF.

V gene TRBV5-4 combines with J gene TRBJ2-5; D is possibly TRBD2 (7 bases). The germline V gene encodes CDR1 SGHNT and CDR2 YYREEE (reference sequence). V lost 6 bases to trimming and J lost 2 bases, with 17 bases between them. The CDR3 is 15 residues long. CDR3 in DNA: TGTGCCAGCACCGGGGGGCCAGGACTACAAGAGACCCAGTACTTC. It yields the protein CASTGGPGLQETQYF.

This clone has just one count. The chain uses TRBV5-6 and TRBJ1-6; a weak D match, TRBD1 (5 bases). CDR1 and CDR2 from the germline V gene are SGHDT and YYEEEE. This CDR3 spans 16 amino acids. The V and J ends lost 0 bases and 9 bases respectively, with 16 bases between them. CDR3 in amino acids: CASSLAGSQGSSPLHF. As DNA, the CDR3 is TGTGCCAGCAGCTTGGCGGGGAGTCAGGGTAGTTCACCCCTCCACTTT. Complete variable domain (other parts from reference TRBV5-6 and TRBJ1-6): DAGVTQSPTHLIKTRGQQVTLRCSPKSGHDTVSWYQQALGQGPQFIFQYYEEEERQRGNFPDRFSGHQFPNYSSELNVNALLLGDSALYLCASSLAGSQGSSPLHFGNGTRLTVT.